This T cell receptor beta chain emerged from a study of cytomegalovirus exposure and HLA in healthy donors. Trimming took off 4 bases at V and 0 bases at J, with 10 bases between the two ends. This CDR3 contains 15 residues. Germline CDR1 is LNHDA and CDR2 is SQIVND (reference sequence). Whole-study results and caveats: A later analysis appeared to link common viral pathogens to several of the most significant clusters. Confirmation in vitro established that a few CMV-associated chains were specific for CMV antigens. The productive fraction for most TCR beta V segments was about 87% or about 30% in an earlier analysis.

Comments on this clone: Its antigen remains unidentified.

In the PCR, 60 Vbeta and 13 Jbeta primers were used. Generated by immunoSEQ multiplex PCR, the TCRdb table keeps only in-frame clones and is missing some. The sample gives under 120,000 clones, 70% of which show up once; roughly 10% is in the top ten. This clonotype was sampled from a man aged 35-49 years in good health and CMV-seropositive. The chain joins TRBV19 to TRBJ1-5; D is undetermined. The material sequenced was PBMCs. The CDR3 nucleotides are TGTGCCAGTAGTACGGGATTATATAGCAATCAGCCCCAGCATTTT. Encoded protein: CASSTGLYSNQPQHF. The full variable domain, with the rest looked up from reference TRBV19 and TRBJ1-5, is DGGITQSPKYLFRKEGQNVTLSCEQNLNHDAMYWYRQDPGQGLRLIYYSQIVNDFQKGDIAEGYSVSREKKESFPLTVTSAQKNPTAFYLCASSTGLYSNQPQHFGDGTRLSIL.